The 24 T cell receptor beta chains below come from one sample, sequenced in a study of CD8 T cells in ankylosing spondylitis. MiXCR was run by TCRdb on the 5' RACE reads, yielding one entry per CDR3 protein. The profile shows roughly 120,000 distinct CDR3 sequences, roughly 15% of them singletons. The specimen was blood, either unsorted or a sorted T cell fraction (not recorded which). These receptors all come from a female donor with ankylosing spondylitis or in good health (not recorded which).

This clonotype was found many times. This chain joins TRBV5-1 and TRBJ2-5; TRBD2 matches at 10 bases. The germline V gene has CDR1 SGHRS and CDR2 YFSETQ. V lost 6 bases, J lost 3 bases, and 5 bases stayed unmatched. This CDR3 is 14 amino acids long. CDR3 nucleotide sequence: TGCGCCAGCACAGGGACTAGCGCGAAAGAGACCCAGTACTTC. Translation: CASTGTSAKETQYF.

This clonotype was seen only a few times. The J gene is TRBJ2-7, the V gene TRBV6-1; perhaps TRBD2 as D (5 bases). This CDR3 comprises 13 residues. Germline loops: CDR1 MNHNS, CDR2 SASEGT. V lost 5 bases to trimming and J lost 5 bases, with 13 bases between them. In DNA, the CDR3 is TGTGCCAGCAGTAGACTTGGGCGGGACGAGCAGTACTTC. This translates into CASSRLGRDEQYF.

This clonotype was detected many times. J is TRBJ2-7 and V is TRBV29-1; TRBD2 agrees at 11 bases. The trim removed 6 bases at V and 5 bases at J, leaving 6 bases unmatched. Germline lookup yields CDR1 SQVTM and CDR2 ANQGSEA. The CDR3 loop spans 13 amino acids. CDR3: CSVLAGGLHEQYF. CDR3 nucleotides: TGCAGCGTCTTAGCGGGAGGGCTCCACGAGCAGTACTTC.

Only a few counts were recorded for this clonotype. The J gene is TRBJ2-1, the V gene TRBV7-3; possible D gene TRBD1, 6 bases. Germline CDR1 reads SGHTA; CDR2 reads FQGTGA. This CDR3 is built from 15 residues. The ends were cut back, 3 bases at V and 5 bases at J, with 14 bases in the middle. CDR3 amino acids: CASSFEGTNNNEQFF. In DNA form, the CDR3 reads TGTGCCAGCAGCTTCGAGGGGACAAATAACAATGAGCAGTTCTTC.

This clonotype was seen more than once but under ten times. The V and J genes are TRBV27 and TRBJ2-5, with 9 bases that match TRBD2. There are 14 residues in the CDR3. Germline-derived CDR1 and CDR2 are MNHEY and SMNVEV (reference sequence). The trim removed 6 bases at V and 5 bases at J, leaving 7 bases unmatched. CDR3 coding DNA: TGTGCCAGCAGCCACGTAGCGGGGGCCGAGACCCAGTACTTC. Translation gives CASSHVAGAETQYF.

This clonotype was picked up many times. The rearrangement uses TRBV27 and TRBJ1-5; 8 nucleotides line up with TRBD1. V lost 2 bases to trimming and J lost 11 bases; unmatched junction nucleotides: 11. Per the germline V gene, CDR1 is MNHEY and CDR2 is SMNVEV (reference sequence). The CDR3 runs 15 residues. The CDR3 sequence: CASSLIGQGKSAQHF. In DNA, the CDR3 is TGTGCCAGCAGTTTAATCGGACAGGGAAAGTCAGCCCAGCATTTT.

This clonotype turned up a few times. The chain joins TRBV4-1 to TRBJ2-3; D tentatively fits TRBD1 or TRBD2 (5 bases each). The CDR3 length is 16 residues. V was pared by 3 bases and J by 7 bases, with 20 bases between. From germline, CDR1 is MGHRA and CDR2 YSYEKL. As DNA, the CDR3 is TGCGCCAGCAGCCAGGAATCCCGCCCAAGGGGACATACGCAGTATTTT. This translates into CASSQESRPRGHTQYF.

This clonotype was detected many times. V is TRBV29-1 and J is TRBJ1-4; D might be TRBD1 (5 bases). Germline loops: CDR1 SQVTM, CDR2 ANQGSEA. CDR3 length: 13 amino acids. V was pared by 6 bases and J by 7 bases, with 15 bases between. This CDR3 is CSVTIAGAEKLFF. Here the CDR3 DNA reads TGCAGCGTCACCATAGCCGGGGCTGAAAAACTGTTTTTT.

On this clonotype: An end of the junction does not agree with germline; a read error may underlie this. The genes are TRBV12-3 or TRBV12-4 and TRBJ2-1, with a possible D match to TRBD1 (5 bases). The CDR3 totals 17 residues. This CDR3 is CASSLGWTYTRNNERFF. The DNA for the CDR3 is TGTGCCAGCAGTTTAGGTTGGACATACACACGCAACAATGAGCGGTTCTTC.

Only a few counts were recorded for this clonotype. This rearrangement joins TRBV12-3 or TRBV12-4 to TRBJ2-3; D not certain. CDR3 size: 15 residues. The ends were cut back, 5 bases at V and 1 base at J, with 13 bases in the middle. The chain's CDR3 is CASSQDGSGTDTQYF. In DNA, the CDR3 is TGTGCCAGCAGTCAAGACGGTTCAGGCACAGATACGCAGTATTTT.

This clonotype was observed many times. The chain is built from TRBV15 and TRBJ2-2, with unresolved D. The CDR3 has 16 residues. Germline V gene data show CDR1 as LNHNV and CDR2 as YYDKDF (reference sequence). Deletions cut 0 bases from V and 0 bases from J, with 8 bases between. CDR3 DNA sequence: TGTGCCACCAGCAGAGATTCCGCGGCGAACACCGGGGAGCTGTTTTTT. It specifies CATSRDSAANTGELFF.

The count of this clonotype is one. The chain joins TRBV20-1 to TRBJ2-7; D uncertain. V dropped 4 bases and J dropped 1 base, with 11 bases sitting between them. The V gene's germline CDR1 is DFQATT and CDR2 SNEGSKA (reference sequence). The CDR3 covers 13 residues. This CDR3 reads CSAMGRRSYEQYF. In nucleotides, the CDR3 is TGCAGTGCTATGGGTAGGAGATCCTACGAGCAGTACTTC.

Points on this clonotype: This sequence may be a read error, since a much larger clone differs from it by one base. The rearrangement uses TRBV29-1 and TRBJ1-2; 8 nucleotides agree with TRBD1. Germline assignment: CDR1 SQVTM and CDR2 ANQGSEA. The CDR3 has 11 amino acids. Trimming took 7 bases from V and 10 from J; bases not matched to a gene: 8. CDR3 residues: CSAGGESVYTF. CDR3 DNA: TGCAGCGCAGGGGGCGAGAGTGTCTACACCTTC.

This clonotype has at least ten counts. This CDR3 reads CASSQRDRTVNEQFF. The CDR3 nucleotides read TGCGCCAGCAGCCAGCGGGACAGGACCGTGAATGAGCAGTTCTTC. This chain connects TRBV5-1 to TRBJ2-1; tentative D call: TRBD1 (8 bases). The CDR3 sequence is 15 residues long. The germline V gene has CDR1 SGHRS and CDR2 YFSETQ. Trimming removed 4 bases from V and 7 bases from J, with 18 bases in between.

The genes are TRBV19 and TRBJ1-2, with a tentative D call TRBD1 (5 bases). There are 12 residues in the CDR3. CDR1 is LNHDA, CDR2 SQIVND, per germline (reference sequence). V lost 9 bases, J lost 0 bases, and 8 bases lay in between. CDR3 sequence (DNA): TGTGCCAGGCCGGACACTAACTATGGCTACACCTTC. It yields the protein CARPDTNYGYTF.

The chain links TRBV2 to TRBJ2-1, with 10 bases that match TRBD1. The CDR3 length is 15 residues. CDR1 and CDR2 (germline): SNHLY, FYNNEI. V trimming: 5 bases; J trimming: 7 bases; junction bases outside the gene matches: 8. CDR3 sequence (DNA): TGTGCCAGCAGTAGGCCGGGACAGGGGATGAATGAGCAGTTCTTC. Amino acid sequence: CASSRPGQGMNEQFF.

This clonotype has only a few counts. The genes are TRBV11-2 and TRBJ2-7; 12 bases fit TRBD2. In germline, CDR1 is SGHAT, CDR2 FQNNGV. The V gene end was trimmed by 1 base and the J gene end by 2 bases; junction bases not matched to a gene: 0. The CDR3 is 15 amino acids. The CDR3 sequence is CASSLASGRAYEQYF. DNA of the CDR3: TGTGCCAGCAGCTTAGCTAGCGGGAGGGCCTACGAGCAGTACTTC. The full variable domain, with the rest looked up from reference TRBV11-2 and TRBJ2-7, is EAGVAQSPRYKIIEKRQSVAFWCNPISGHATLYWYQQILGQGPKLLIQFQNNGVVDDSQLPKDRFSAERLKGVDSTLKIQPAKLEDSAVYLCASSLASGRAYEQYFGPGTRLTVT.

The sample holds many counts of this clonotype. V gene TRBV20-1 combines with J gene TRBJ1-5; possible D gene TRBD1, 6 bases. The germline V gene encodes CDR1 DFQATT and CDR2 SNEGSKA (reference sequence). This CDR3 region has 13 residues. Trimming left V 3 bases short and J 6 bases short, with 12 bases between. This CDR3 is CSASRQDAQPQHF. The CDR3 nucleotides read TGCAGTGCTAGTCGACAGGATGCTCAGCCCCAGCATTTT.

The chain couples TRBV2 to TRBJ1-2, with D possibly matching TRBD1 (6 bases). The germline gives CDR1 SNHLY, CDR2 FYNNEI. V lost 7 bases and J 7 bases, leaving 19 bases between the germline ends. The CDR3 extends over 14 amino acids. As DNA, the CDR3 is TGTGCCAGCACTCCAGGGGTGGCGGGAGGTGGCTACACCTTC. Protein: CASTPGVAGGGYTF.

V gene TRBV4-1 combines with J gene TRBJ1-6, with D uncertain. CDR1 and CDR2 (germline): MGHRA, YSYEKL. Trimming removed 8 bases at V and 7 bases at J, with 15 bases between. This CDR3 spans 14 amino acids. The CDR3 sequence: CASAAFGENSPLHF. The DNA for the CDR3 is TGCGCCAGCGCTGCCTTCGGGGAAAATTCACCCCTCCACTTT.

This clonotype was counted at least ten times. The chain joins TRBV12-3 or TRBV12-4 to TRBJ2-7, with D possibly being TRBD1 or TRBD2 (5 bases each). The CDR3 length is 12 residues. V dropped 8 bases and J dropped 2 bases, with 10 bases sitting between them. CDR3 DNA sequence: TGTGCCAGCTCCCAGGGACCCTACGAGCAGTACTTC. Encoded protein: CASSQGPYEQYF.

Ten or more counts support this clonotype. The chain uses TRBV7-2 and TRBJ2-2; no clear D. The V gene's germline CDR1 is SGHTA and CDR2 FQGNSA. The length of the CDR3 is 14 residues. Trimming cost V 5 bases and J 4 bases, with 11 bases left between them. The CDR3 DNA reads as TGTGCCAGCAGCCCCCGGGTATCCACCGGGGAGCTGTTTTTT. Translation gives CASSPRVSTGELFF.

The table lists this clonotype with many counts. The chain has TRBV12-3 or TRBV12-4 and TRBJ1-5; tentative D call: TRBD1 (6 bases). This CDR3 contains 15 residues. Trimming shortened V by 6 bases and J by 4 bases, and 16 bases separated the two germline ends. CDR3 nucleotides: TGTGCCAGCAGGTTGGGGACATCAGAAAATCAGCCCCAGCATTTT. Protein sequence: CASRLGTSENQPQHF.

This clonotype appeared many times. This chain connects TRBV23-1 to TRBJ1-5, with no clear D. TRBV23-1 is placed among ORFs of uncertain function. The V end was cut by 7 bases, the J end by 0 bases, with 13 bases between. The CDR3 extends over 15 amino acids. DNA for the CDR3: TGCGCCAGCACTTACATGTTAAATAGCAATCAGCCCCAGCATTTT. It specifies CASTYMLNSNQPQHF.